Sequencing of this TCR beta chain was carried out in a study of blood T cell repertoires in COVID-19. This CDR3 comprises 16 residues. The V gene end was trimmed by 5 bases and the J gene end by 4 bases; junction bases not matched to a gene: 10. CDR1 SGHRS and CDR2 YFSETQ come from the germline V gene. This table comes from immunoSEQ multiplex PCR, and its TCRdb copy is limited to in-frame clones, with some not included. The table includes 300,000 to 400,000 clones, about nine tenths detected once. Sequencing was performed on peripheral blood. The chain employs TRBV5-1 and TRBJ2-3, with TRBD1 matching 10 bases. This TCR was recovered from a man in his forties or fifties with active or convalescent COVID-19. The CDR3 is CASSYTGTGVPDTQYF. Written as DNA, the CDR3 is TGCGCCAGCAGTTACACCGGGACAGGGGTTCCAGATACGCAGTATTTT.